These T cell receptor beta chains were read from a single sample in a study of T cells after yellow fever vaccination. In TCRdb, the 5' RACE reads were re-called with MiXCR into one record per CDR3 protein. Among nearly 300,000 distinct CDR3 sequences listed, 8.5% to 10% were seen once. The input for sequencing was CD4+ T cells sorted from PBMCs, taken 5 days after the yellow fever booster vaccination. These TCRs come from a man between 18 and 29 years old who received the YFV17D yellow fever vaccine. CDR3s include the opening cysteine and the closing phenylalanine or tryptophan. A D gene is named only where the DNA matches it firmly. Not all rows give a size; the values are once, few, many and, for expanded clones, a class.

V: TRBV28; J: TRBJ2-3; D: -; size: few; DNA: TGTGCCAGCAGTTTACCTTTCGGATTCACGCAGTATTTT; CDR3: CASSLPFGFTQYF
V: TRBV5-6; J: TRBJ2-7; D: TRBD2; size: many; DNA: TGTGCCAGCAGCTTATCCAGCGGGGGCCGAAGCTCCTACGAGCAGTACTTC; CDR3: CASSLSSGGRSSYEQYF
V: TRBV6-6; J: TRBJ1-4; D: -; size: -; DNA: TGTGCCAGCAGTAACCCAGGGCTTAGTGAAAAACTGTTTTTT; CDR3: CASSNPGLSEKLFF
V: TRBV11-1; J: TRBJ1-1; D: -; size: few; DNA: TGTGCCAGCAGCGCCAGGGCTGGGAACACTGAAGCTTTCTTT; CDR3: CASSARAGNTEAFF
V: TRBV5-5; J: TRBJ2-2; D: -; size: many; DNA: TGTGCCAGCAGCCCAGCGCGGAACACCGGGGAGCTGTTTTTT; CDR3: CASSPARNTGELFF
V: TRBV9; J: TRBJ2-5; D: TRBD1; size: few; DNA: TGTGCCAGCAGCGTAACAGGGGTTGGGACCCAGTACTTC; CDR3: CASSVTGVGTQYF
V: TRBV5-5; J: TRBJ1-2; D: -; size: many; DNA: TGTGCCAGCAGCTTGTTTAGGGTCTACACCTTC; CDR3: CASSLFRVYTF
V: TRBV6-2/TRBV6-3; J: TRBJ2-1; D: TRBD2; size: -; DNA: TGTGCCAGCAGAGATAGCGGGGGGGCGAGGGGCAATGAGCAGTTCTTC; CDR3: CASRDSGGARGNEQFF
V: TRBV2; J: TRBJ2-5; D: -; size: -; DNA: TGTGCCGCTAAAGGGGATTCAGAGACCCAGTACTTC; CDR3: CAAKGDSETQYF
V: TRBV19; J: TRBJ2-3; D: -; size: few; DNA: TGTGCCAGTAGTATCCGGCCAGGGGGACTTACAGATACGCAGTATTTT; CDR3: CASSIRPGGLTDTQYF
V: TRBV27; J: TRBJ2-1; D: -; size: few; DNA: TGTGCCAGCACCTTCTCCTTATCGGGGGGCGCAGATGAGCAGTTCTTC; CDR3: CASTFSLSGGADEQFF
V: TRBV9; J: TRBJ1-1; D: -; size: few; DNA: TGTGCCAGCAGCGTAGAAGGGGAAGGCTCTGAAGCTTTCTTT; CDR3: CASSVEGEGSEAFF
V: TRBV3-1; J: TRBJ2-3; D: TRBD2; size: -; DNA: TGTGCCAGCAGCCTTGGACTAGCGGGGTTAGGAGATACGCAGTATTTT; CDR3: CASSLGLAGLGDTQYF
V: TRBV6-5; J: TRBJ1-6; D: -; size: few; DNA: TGTGCCAGCAGTTACCGAGGACAGAGGAATTCACCCCTCCACTTT; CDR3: CASSYRGQRNSPLHF
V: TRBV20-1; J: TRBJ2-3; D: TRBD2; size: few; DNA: TGCAGTGCTAGAGAGCCCGGGACTAGCCCAGATACGCAGTATTTT; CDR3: CSAREPGTSPDTQYF
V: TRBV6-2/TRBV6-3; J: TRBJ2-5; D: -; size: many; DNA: TGTGCCAGCAGTTACTCGGGAGAGACCCAGTACTTC; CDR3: CASSYSGETQYF
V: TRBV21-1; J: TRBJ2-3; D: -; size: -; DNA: TGTGCCAGCCGGGTTTTAAAGCGGGGGGGCACAGATACGCAGTATTTT; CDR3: CASRVLKRGGTDTQYF
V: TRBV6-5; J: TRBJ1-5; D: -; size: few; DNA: TGTGCCAGCAGTTCAGGTTCAGGGGCCCAGCATTTT; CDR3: CASSSGSGAQHF
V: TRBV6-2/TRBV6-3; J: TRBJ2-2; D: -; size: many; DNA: TGTGCCAGCAGTTCCGGGTCCTTCACCGGGGAGCTGTTTTTT; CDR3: CASSSGSFTGELFF
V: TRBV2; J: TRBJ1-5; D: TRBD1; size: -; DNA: TGTGCCAGCACCAACAGGGGGAGGAATCAGCCCCAGCATTTT; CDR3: CASTNRGRNQPQHF
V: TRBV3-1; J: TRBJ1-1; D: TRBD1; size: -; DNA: TGTGCCAGCAACCAGGGGGCAGACACTGAAGCTTTCTTT; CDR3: CASNQGADTEAFF
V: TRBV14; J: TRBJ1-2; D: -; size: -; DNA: TGTGCCAGCAGCCGGGGAGGCCGGGAGGCCTATGGCTACACCTTC; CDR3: CASSRGGREAYGYTF
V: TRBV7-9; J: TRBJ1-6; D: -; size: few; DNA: TGTGCCAGCAGCTCTCTGGAAAAAGAAGCCCTCCACTTT; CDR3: CASSSLEKEALHF
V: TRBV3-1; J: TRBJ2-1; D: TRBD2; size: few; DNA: TGTGCCAGCAGCCCACAGGTAGCGGGGGGGAAGTACAATGAGCAGTTCTTC; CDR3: CASSPQVAGGKYNEQFF
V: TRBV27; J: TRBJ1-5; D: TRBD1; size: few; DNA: TGTGCCAGCAAACAGGGGGCGGGACAGCCCCAGCATTTT; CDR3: CASKQGAGQPQHF
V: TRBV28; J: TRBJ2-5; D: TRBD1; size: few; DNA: TGTGCCAGCAGGGACAGGGTAAAAGAGACCCAGTACTTC; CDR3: CASRDRVKETQYF
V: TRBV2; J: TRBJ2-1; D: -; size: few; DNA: TGTGCCAGCAGCCGCTTTCGGGGGAACTCCTACAATGAGCAGTTCTTC; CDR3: CASSRFRGNSYNEQFF
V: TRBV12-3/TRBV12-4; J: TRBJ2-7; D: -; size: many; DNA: TGTGCCAGCAGTTTAGACCACGAGCAGTACTTC; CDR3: CASSLDHEQYF
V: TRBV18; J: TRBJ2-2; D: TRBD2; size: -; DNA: TGTGCCAGCTCACCGACTAGCGGGAGCGCGAACACCGGGGAGCTGTTTTTT; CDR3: CASSPTSGSANTGELFF
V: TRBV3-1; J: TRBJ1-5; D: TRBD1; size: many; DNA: TGTGCCAGCAGCCAGTCCGACAGGGGCTTTGGACAGCCCCAGCATTTT; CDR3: CASSQSDRGFGQPQHF
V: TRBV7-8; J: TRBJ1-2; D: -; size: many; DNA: TGTGCCAGCAGCTTAGGGCAGGGGCTCTATGGCTACACCTTC; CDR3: CASSLGQGLYGYTF
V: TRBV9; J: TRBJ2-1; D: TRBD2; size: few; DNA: TGTGCCAGCAGCGTAGCGGGGGGGCCGTCGATAAATGAGCAGTTCTTC; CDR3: CASSVAGGPSINEQFF
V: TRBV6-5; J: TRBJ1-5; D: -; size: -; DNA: TGTGCCAGCAGTAGCTCTTGGGAGGGTGGGGGCAATCAGCCCCAGCATTTT; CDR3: CASSSSWEGGGNQPQHF
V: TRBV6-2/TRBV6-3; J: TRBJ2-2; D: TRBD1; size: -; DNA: TGTGCCAGCTTCGGACAGGCGAACACCGGGGAGCTGTTTTTT; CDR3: CASFGQANTGELFF
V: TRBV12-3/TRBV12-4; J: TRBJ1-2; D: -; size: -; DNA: TGTGCCAGCAGTCCCCAGTTGGGGGCGAACTATGGCTACACCTTC; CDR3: CASSPQLGANYGYTF
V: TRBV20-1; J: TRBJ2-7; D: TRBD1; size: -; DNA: TGCAGTGCTAGAGCCCTCGACAGGGGAGGCGCCTACGAGCAGTACTTC; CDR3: CSARALDRGGAYEQYF
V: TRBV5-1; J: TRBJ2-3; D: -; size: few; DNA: TGCGCCAGCAGCCCGCAGGGAACAGATACGCAGTATTTT; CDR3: CASSPQGTDTQYF
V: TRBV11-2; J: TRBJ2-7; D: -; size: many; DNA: TGTGCCAGCAGCTTAGATCCCAGGCAGGGGGGCTCCTACGAGCAGTACTTC; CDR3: CASSLDPRQGGSYEQYF
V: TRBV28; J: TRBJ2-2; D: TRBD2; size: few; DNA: TGTGCCAGCAGTACAGGGACTAGCTATACCGGGGAGCTGTTTTTT; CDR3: CASSTGTSYTGELFF
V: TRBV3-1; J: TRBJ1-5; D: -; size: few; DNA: TGTGCCAGCAGCCAAGATGTGGGGTCGTTTCAGCCCCAGCATTTT; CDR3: CASSQDVGSFQPQHF
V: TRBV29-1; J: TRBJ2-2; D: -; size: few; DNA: TGCAGCGGGGGGGCCGCGAACACCGGGGAGCTGTTTTTT; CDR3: CSGGAANTGELFF
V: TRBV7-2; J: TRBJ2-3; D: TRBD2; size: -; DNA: TGTGCCAGCAGCTTCTTGCGGGGGGGGAGCACAGATACGCAGTATTTT; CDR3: CASSFLRGGSTDTQYF
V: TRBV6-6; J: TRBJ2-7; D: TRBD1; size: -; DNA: TGTGCCAGCAGTCCAGGGGGCGGCGAGCAGTACTTC; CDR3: CASSPGGGEQYF
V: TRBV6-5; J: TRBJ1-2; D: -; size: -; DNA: TGTGCCAGCAGCAACCGCGCCAGCCGAGATGGCTACACCTTC; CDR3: CASSNRASRDGYTF
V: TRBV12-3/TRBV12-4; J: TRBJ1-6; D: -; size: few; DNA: TGTGCCAGCAGACCCTCGGCGAGGGGTGGTTCACCCCTCCACTTT; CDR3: CASRPSARGGSPLHF
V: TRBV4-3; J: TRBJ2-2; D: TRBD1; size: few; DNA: TGCGCCAGCAGCCTGACAGGGAACATCGGGGAGCTGTTTTTT; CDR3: CASSLTGNIGELFF
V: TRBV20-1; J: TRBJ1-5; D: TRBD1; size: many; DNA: TGCAGTGCTGTACAGGGGGCGCAGGCCAATCAGCCCCAGCATTTT; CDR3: CSAVQGAQANQPQHF
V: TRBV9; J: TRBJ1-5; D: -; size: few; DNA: TGTGCCAGCAGCGCCGGGGCGAATAGCAATCAGCCCCAGCATTTT; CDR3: CASSAGANSNQPQHF
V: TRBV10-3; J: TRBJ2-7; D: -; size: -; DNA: TGTGCCATCAGTGAGTCTAGCGGATCCTACGAGCAGTACTTC; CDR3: CAISESSGSYEQYF
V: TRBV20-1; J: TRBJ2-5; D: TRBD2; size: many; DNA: TGCAGTGCTGATAGCGGGGGGGCAGGAGAGACCCAGTACTTC; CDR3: CSADSGGAGETQYF
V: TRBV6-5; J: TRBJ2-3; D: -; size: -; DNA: TGTGCCAGCAGTTTGTCGCCGGGACGGAGATTCACAGATACGCAGTATTTT; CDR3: CASSLSPGRRFTDTQYF
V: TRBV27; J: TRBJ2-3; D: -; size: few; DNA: TGTGCCAGCAGAGTATTTAGCACAGATACGCAGTATTTT; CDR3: CASRVFSTDTQYF
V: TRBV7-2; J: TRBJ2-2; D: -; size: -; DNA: TGTGCCAGCAGCCCACAGCGAAGCGGGGAGCTGTTTTTT; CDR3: CASSPQRSGELFF
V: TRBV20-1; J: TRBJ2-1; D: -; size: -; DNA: TGCAGTGCTAGCTCCGACAGGTCATACAATGAGCAGTTCTTC; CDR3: CSASSDRSYNEQFF
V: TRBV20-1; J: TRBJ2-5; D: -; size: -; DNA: TGCAGTGCTAGAGATAAGCGGCCGGCTAGCGTTCGGGAGACCCAGTACTTC; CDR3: CSARDKRPASVRETQYF
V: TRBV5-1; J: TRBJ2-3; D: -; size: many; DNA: TGCGCCAGCAGCAGTTTCTTTGGAAGAACAGATACGCAGTATTTT; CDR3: CASSSFFGRTDTQYF
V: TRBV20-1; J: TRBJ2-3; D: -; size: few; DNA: TGCAGTGCGTTGGCCTTCGGGGAGCACACAGATACGCAGTATTTT; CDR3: CSALAFGEHTDTQYF